This T cell receptor beta chain is drawn from a study of patients and donors after allogeneic stem cell transplantation. This clonotype was counted between two and nine times. TCRdb re-called the RT-PCR reads with MiXCR, one entry per CDR3 protein. The sample holds hundreds of thousands of distinct CDR3 sequences, 15% to 20% seen once. There are 16 residues in the CDR3. After removal of 2 bases from V and 6 bases from J, the junction contained 9 bases not matched to a gene. The germline V gene encodes CDR1 SGHAT and CDR2 FQNNGV. The V and J genes are TRBV11-2 and TRBJ2-2; 7 bases line up with TRBD2. Input material: blood, either unsorted or a sorted T cell fraction (not recorded which). This receptor was obtained from a human donor who was either an allogeneic HSCT recipient or a stem cell or donor lymphocyte infusion donor (not recorded which). It is not recorded whose cells these are; they may come from a transplant donor. In DNA, the CDR3 is TGTGCCAGCAGCTTACATAGCGGGTCCCCCCCCGGGGAGCTGTTTTTT. Amino acid sequence: CASSLHSGSPPGELFF.